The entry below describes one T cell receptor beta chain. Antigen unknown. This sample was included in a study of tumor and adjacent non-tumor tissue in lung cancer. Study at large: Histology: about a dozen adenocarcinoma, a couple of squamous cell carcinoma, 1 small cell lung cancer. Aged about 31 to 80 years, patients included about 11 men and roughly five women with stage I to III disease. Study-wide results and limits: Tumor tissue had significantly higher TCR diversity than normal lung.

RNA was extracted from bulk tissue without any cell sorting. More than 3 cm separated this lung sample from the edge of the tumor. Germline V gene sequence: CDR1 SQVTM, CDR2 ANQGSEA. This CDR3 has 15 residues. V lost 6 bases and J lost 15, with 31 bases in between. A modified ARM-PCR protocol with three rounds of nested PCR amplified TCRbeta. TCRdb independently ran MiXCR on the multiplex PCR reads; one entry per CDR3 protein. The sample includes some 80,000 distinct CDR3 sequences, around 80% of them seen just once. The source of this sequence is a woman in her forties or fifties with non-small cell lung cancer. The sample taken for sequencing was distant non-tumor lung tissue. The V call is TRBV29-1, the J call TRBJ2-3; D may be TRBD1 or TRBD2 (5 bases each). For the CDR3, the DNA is TGCAGCGTCGCATACCAGGTGCCCGGGGCAGATACGCTATATTTT. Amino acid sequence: CSVAYQVPGADTLYF.